This entry describes one TCR beta chain. These data belong to a study of type 1 regulatory T cells. Via MiXCR, TCRdb re-called the reads, giving one row per CDR3 protein. The profile shows 90,000 to 100,000 distinct CDR3 sequences, around a third of them singletons. Per germline, CDR1 MDHEN and CDR2 SYDVKM. V was pared by 2 bases and J by 5 bases, with 5 bases of the junction left unmatched. The CDR3 extends over 15 amino acids. What was sequenced was CD4+ T cells, either the whole sample or a sorted fraction (not recorded which). J is TRBJ2-7 and V is TRBV28, with 11 bases lining up with TRBD2. The clonotype comes from a human donor in good health. CDR3 DNA sequence: TGTGCCAGCAGTTTAGAGACTAGCGGGAAAGACGAGCAGTACTTC. Translating gives CASSLETSGKDEQYF.